The 6 T cell receptor beta chains presented below share a single source sample, sequenced in a study of beta chain features in type 1 diabetes. TCRB transcripts that were expressed got sequenced, as all of the isolated RNA had been reverse transcribed. The assay was immunoSEQ multiplex PCR, and TCRdb's table has in-frame clones only and misses some. The profile shows some 150,000 clones, more than 9% of them singletons. The specimen sequenced was naive CD4+ T cells from blood. Receptors were obtained from a man between 18 and 35 years old in good health.

This clone was observed a few times. Here the CDR3 reads CASSLSGTDYEQYF. CDR3 bases: TGTGCCAGCTCACTATCCGGGACAGATTACGAGCAGTACTTC. This chain joins TRBV18 and TRBJ2-7, with TRBD1 matching 7 bases. This CDR3 is 14 amino acids long. Germline V gives CDR1 KGHSH, CDR2 LQKENI. Trimming cost V 4 bases and J 4 bases; bases outside gene matches: 7.

This clone has more than one count but fewer than ten. J is TRBJ2-3 and V is TRBV6-1; a possible D gene is TRBD2 (6 bases). CDR3 length: 13 amino acids. Germline CDR1 is MNHNS and CDR2 is SASEGT. Between the trimmed V and J ends, which lost 4 bases and 7 bases, there was a span of 12 bases. CDR3 sequence: CASSVRGLNTQYF. The DNA for the CDR3 is TGTGCCAGCAGTGTGCGGGGTCTAAATACGCAGTATTTT.

This clone was counted between two and nine times. The chain employs TRBV5-1 and TRBJ2-5; 9 nucleotides align to TRBD2. The CDR3 has 15 amino acids. The germline gives CDR1 SGHRS, CDR2 YFSETQ. V was pared by 4 bases and J by 4 bases, with 8 bases of the junction left unmatched. The CDR3 reads CASSQSGGTRETQYF. In DNA form, the CDR3 reads TGCGCCAGCAGCCAGAGCGGGGGGACGCGAGAGACCCAGTACTTC.

This clone was counted ten times or more. The genes are TRBV29-1 and TRBJ1-2; 11 bases fit TRBD1. Germline CDR1 reads SQVTM; CDR2 reads ANQGSEA. Germline trimming cut 2 bases from V and 8 bases from J; bases unmatched to any gene: 7. The CDR3 consists of 14 residues. CDR3 protein: CSVEKDRGRRGYTF. In DNA form, the CDR3 reads TGCAGCGTTGAAAAGGACAGGGGGCGTCGAGGCTACACCTTC. Full variable domain (missing parts from reference TRBV29-1 and TRBJ1-2): SAVISQKPSRDICQRGTSLTIQCQVDSQVTMMFWYRQQPGQSLTLIATANQGSEATYESGFVIDKFPISRPNLTFSTLTVSNMSPEDSSIYLCSVEKDRGRRGYTFGSGTRLTVV.

This clone was detected many times. This sequence joins TRBV29-1 and TRBJ2-7, with 9 bases matching TRBD1. V shed 6 bases and J 3 bases; nucleotides not matched to a gene: 6. The CDR3 spans 13 residues. Germline CDR1 is SQVTM and CDR2 is ANQGSEA. The DNA of the CDR3 is TGCAGCGTCGGAAGGACAGGGGACTACGAGCAGTACTTC. Translation gives CSVGRTGDYEQYF.

This chain uses TRBV4-3 with TRBJ2-7; D perhaps matches TRBD2 (5 bases). Germline CDR1 LGHNA, CDR2 YSLEER. This CDR3 is 17 amino acids long. The V and J ends lost 0 bases and 7 bases respectively, with 22 bases between them. The CDR3 DNA reads TGCGCCAGCAGCCAAGATCGGTTCAGGTTTCGGACGGGGGAGCAGTACTTC. Protein product: CASSQDRFRFRTGEQYF.